This is a list of T cell receptor beta chains from one sample in a study of a mutant IDH1 vaccine in newly diagnosed glioma. Their antigens remain unidentified. The protocol was immunoSEQ multiplex PCR, while the TCRdb copy is restricted to in-frame clones and leaves out a portion. The repertoire holds about 67,000 clones, with approximately 87% as singletons. This specimen consisted of PBMCs, obtained from a glioma patient whose treatment included an IDH1 peptide vaccine. These receptors were collected from a man aged 18-30 years with glioma. CDR3s include the opening cysteine and the closing phenylalanine or tryptophan. D genes are given only for firm matches. Clone size is shown for a subset of rows, as once, few, many or a class of expanded clone.

>TRBJ1-2|14|NA|NA|TRBV11-2
CASSPFDRNYGYTF
TGTGCCAGCAGCCCATTCGACAGGAACTATGGCTACACCTTC
>TRBJ2-5|14|NA|NA|TRBV9
CASSSPRGAETQYF
TGTGCCAGCAGCTCCCCCAGGGGTGCAGAGACCCAGTACTTC
>TRBJ1-5|15|NA|once|TRBV5-6
CASSRSWVGNQPQHF
TGTGCCAGCAGTCGTTCTTGGGTTGGTAATCAGCCCCAGCATTTT
>TRBJ1-2|12|NA|once|TRBV7-2
CASSYTWGGYTF
TGTGCCAGCAGCTACACCTGGGGAGGCTACACCTTC
>TRBJ2-6|14|NA|NA|TRBV15
CATTGTFGANVLTF
TGTGCCACCACCGGGACTTTTGGGGCCAACGTCCTGACTTTC
>TRBJ2-7|14|NA|NA|TRBV19
CASSITTDSYEQYF
TGTGCCAGTAGTATCACGACGGACTCCTACGAGCAGTACTTC
>TRBJ2-2|16|TRBD2|NA|TRBV18
CASSPRTGTTAGELFF
TGTGCCAGCTCACCTCGTACCGGGACTACCGCCGGGGAGCTGTTTTTT
>TRBJ1-5|14|TRBD1|few|TRBV30
CAWSTGTGDQPQHF
TGTGCCTGGAGTACCGGGACAGGGGATCAGCCCCAGCATTTT
>TRBJ2-6|18|TRBD1|NA|TRBV11-2
CASSQDRGLSSGANVLTF
TGTGCCAGCAGCCAGGACAGGGGCCTGAGCTCTGGGGCCAACGTCCTGACTTTC
>TRBJ2-7|14|NA|NA|TRBV28
CASSLLGAVYEQYF
TGTGCCAGCAGTTTGTTGGGGGCGGTCTACGAGCAGTACTTC
>TRBJ2-3|14|NA|once|TRBV19
CASSTRSSLDTQYF
TGTGCCAGTAGTACGCGTAGCAGCTTGGATACGCAGTATTTT
>TRBJ1-5|16|NA|NA|TRBV28
CASSFRRGAGNQPQHF
TGTGCCAGCAGTTTTAGGAGAGGGGCGGGAAATCAGCCCCAGCATTTT
>TRBJ1-5|14|NA|few|TRBV19
CASSIDNYNQPQHF
TGTGCCAGTAGTATAGACAACTACAATCAGCCCCAGCATTTT
>TRBJ1-5|15|NA|NA|TRBV28
CASRGGPTESQPQHF
TGTGCCAGCCGGGGGGGCCCCACTGAGAGTCAGCCCCAGCATTTT
>TRBJ2-7|14|TRBD2|NA|TRBV7-2
CASSFSGGTYEQYF
TGTGCCAGCAGCTTCTCGGGGGGGACCTACGAGCAGTACTTC
>TRBJ1-2|17|TRBD1|NA|TRBV28
CASSSLSGTGINYGYTF
TGTGCCAGCAGCTCTCTTTCCGGGACAGGGATTAACTATGGCTACACCTTC
>TRBJ1-3|15|NA|NA|TRBV7-6
CASSLQGGSGNTIYF
TGTGCCAGCAGCCTACAGGGTGGCTCTGGAAACACCATATATTTT
>TRBJ2-7|14|NA|once|TRBV4-1
CASSQDATIYEQYF
TGCGCCAGCAGCCAAGATGCGACTATCTACGAGCAGTACTTC
>TRBJ1-2|13|NA|NA|TRBV30
CAWSLEERYGYTF
TGTGCCTGGAGCCTTGAGGAGCGTTATGGCTACACCTTC
>TRBJ1-3|13|TRBD1|NA|TRBV10-3
CAIRQGTGNTIYF
TGTGCCATCAGACAGGGGACTGGAAACACCATATATTTT
>TRBJ1-1|14|TRBD1|NA|TRBV27
CASTSTGGITEAFF
TGTGCCAGCACCTCGACAGGGGGGATCACTGAAGCTTTCTTT
>TRBJ1-1|13|NA|NA|TRBV18
CASSPALNTEAFF
TGTGCCAGCTCACCTGCCCTGAACACTGAAGCTTTCTTT
>TRBJ2-1|15|TRBD2|NA|TRBV6-1
CASSEGRYSGVEQFF
TGTGCCAGCAGTGAAGGACGATATAGCGGGGTTGAGCAGTTCTTC
>TRBJ1-2|15|NA|NA|TRBV6-1
CASTLLTGGDYGYTF
TGTGCCAGCACCTTATTGACGGGGGGGGACTATGGCTACACCTTC